What follows are 4 T cell receptor beta chains derived from one specimen sequenced in a study of blood T cell repertoires in COVID-19 (dated by TCRdb to about 2020). Libraries came from the immunoSEQ multiplex PCR assay. This immuneACCESS table, as held by TCRdb, lists in-frame sequences with V and J called but not all clones. Of the missing ones, under half trace to an unresolved V gene in checked studies; the others have no known cause. This sample holds 250,000 to 350,000 clones; 70% to 90% were observed only once. The ten top clones hold roughly 4.3% of the sample. The source material was PBMCs or T cells enriched from blood (not recorded which). These TCRs come from a woman in her thirties who had recovered from COVID-19.

The count of this clone is one. The chain links TRBV12-5 to TRBJ1-4; D possibly corresponds to TRBD1 (6 bases). In germline, CDR1 is LGHNT, CDR2 FRNRAP. The CDR3 length is 15 residues. Between the trimmed V and J ends, which lost 0 bases and 6 bases, there was a span of 11 bases. The CDR3 is CASGLVQGWDEKLFF. CDR3 nucleotides: TGTGCTAGTGGTTTGGTACAGGGCTGGGATGAAAAACTGTTTTTT.

V is TRBV3-1 (or the pseudogene TRBV3-2) and J is TRBJ1-1; weak D call: TRBD1 (5 bases). From germline, CDR1 is LGHDT and CDR2 YNNKEL (reference sequence). Trimming removed 0 bases from V and 2 bases from J, with 13 bases in between. The CDR3 is made up of 16 amino acids. The CDR3 protein is CASSQDSGGANTEAFF. CDR3 DNA sequence: TGTGCCAGCAGCCAAGATAGTGGTGGGGCTAACACTGAAGCTTTCTTT.

This rearrangement joins TRBV10-2 to TRBJ1-2; 10 bases fit TRBD1. The CDR3 loop spans 13 amino acids. V lost 3 bases and J lost 6; bases outside the gene matches: 1. Germline loops: CDR1 WSHSY, CDR2 SAAADI. As DNA, the CDR3 is TGCGCCAGCAGTGACGGGACAGGGGATGGCTACACCTTC. Protein: CASSDGTGDGYTF.

The genes are TRBV27 and TRBJ2-1, with D perhaps TRBD1 (6 bases). The CDR3 contains 13 residues. CDR1 is MNHEY, CDR2 SMNVEV, per germline (reference sequence). The V gene lost 0 bases and the J gene lost 9 bases, with 9 bases spanning the gap. CDR3 amino acids: CASSLSMTGEQFF. Written as DNA, the CDR3 is TGTGCCAGCAGTTTATCCATGACAGGTGAGCAGTTCTTC.